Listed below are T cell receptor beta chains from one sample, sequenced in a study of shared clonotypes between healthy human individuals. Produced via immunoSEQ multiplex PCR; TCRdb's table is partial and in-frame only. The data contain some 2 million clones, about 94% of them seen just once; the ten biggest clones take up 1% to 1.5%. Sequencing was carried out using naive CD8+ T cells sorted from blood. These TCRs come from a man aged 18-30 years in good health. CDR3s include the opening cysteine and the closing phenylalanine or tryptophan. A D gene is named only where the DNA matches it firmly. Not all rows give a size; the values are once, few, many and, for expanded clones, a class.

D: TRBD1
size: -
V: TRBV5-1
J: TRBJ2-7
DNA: TGCGCCAGCAGCTTGGAGGCAGGGACAGGGGGCGTCGAGCAGTACTTC
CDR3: CASSLEAGTGGVEQYF

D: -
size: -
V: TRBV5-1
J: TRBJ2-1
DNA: TGCGCCAGCAGCCCGGGACCGGACTACAATGAGCAGTTCTTC
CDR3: CASSPGPDYNEQFF

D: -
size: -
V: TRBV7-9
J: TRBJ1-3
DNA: TGTGCCAGCAGCTTACCGAGCTCTGGAAACACCATATATTTT
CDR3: CASSLPSSGNTIYF

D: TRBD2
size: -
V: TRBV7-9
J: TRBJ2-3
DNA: TGTGCCAGCAGCCCCAGACTAGCCCCGGATACGCAGTATTTT
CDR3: CASSPRLAPDTQYF

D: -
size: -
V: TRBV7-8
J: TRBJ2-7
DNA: TGTGCCAGCAGAGCTCGGGACTTGTCCTACGAGCAGTACTTC
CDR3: CASRARDLSYEQYF

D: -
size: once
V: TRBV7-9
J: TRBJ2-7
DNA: TGTGCCAGCAGCTCAGCCCCTAGTGACAGCCGTTATTTCTACGAGCAGTACTTC
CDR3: CASSSAPSDSRYFYEQYF

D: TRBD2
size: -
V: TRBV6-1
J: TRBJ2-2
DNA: TGTGCCAGCAGTGATGCGGGGGGCACCGGGGAGCTGTTTTTT
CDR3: CASSDAGGTGELFF

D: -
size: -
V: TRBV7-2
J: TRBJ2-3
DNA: TGTGCCAGCAGCTTTGGGGCCGGGGTAAGCACAGATACGCAGTATTTT
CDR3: CASSFGAGVSTDTQYF

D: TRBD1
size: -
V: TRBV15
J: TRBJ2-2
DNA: TGTGCCACATCCCAGGGGGCTGTCTTCACGAACACCGGGGAGCTGTTTTTT
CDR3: CATSQGAVFTNTGELFF

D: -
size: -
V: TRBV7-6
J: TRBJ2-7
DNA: TGTGCCAGCAGCCCTAGCGAGGGCTTCTACGAGCAGTACTTC
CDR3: CASSPSEGFYEQYF

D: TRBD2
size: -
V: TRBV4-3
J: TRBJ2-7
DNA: TGCGCCAGCAGCCACACTAGCGGGAGTTACGAGCAGTACTTC
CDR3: CASSHTSGSYEQYF

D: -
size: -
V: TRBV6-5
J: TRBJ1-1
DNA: TGTGCCAGCAGTTCCTGGACGGAGGGGTACACTGAAGCTTTCTTT
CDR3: CASSSWTEGYTEAFF

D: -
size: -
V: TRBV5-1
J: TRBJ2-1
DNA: TGCGCCAGCAGCCGAACACGGGAGGAGCAGTTCTTC
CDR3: CASSRTREEQFF